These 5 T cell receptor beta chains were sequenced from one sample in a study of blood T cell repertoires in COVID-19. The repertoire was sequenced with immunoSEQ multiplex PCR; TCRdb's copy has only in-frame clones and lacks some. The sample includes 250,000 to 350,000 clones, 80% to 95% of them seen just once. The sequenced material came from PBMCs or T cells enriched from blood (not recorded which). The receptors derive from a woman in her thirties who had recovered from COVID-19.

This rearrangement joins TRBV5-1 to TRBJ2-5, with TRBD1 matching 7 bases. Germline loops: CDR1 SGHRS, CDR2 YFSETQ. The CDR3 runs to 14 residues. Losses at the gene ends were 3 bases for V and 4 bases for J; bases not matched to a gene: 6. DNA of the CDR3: TGCGCCAGCAGCTCGGGACAGCTACTAGAGACCCAGTACTTC. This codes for CASSSGQLLETQYF.

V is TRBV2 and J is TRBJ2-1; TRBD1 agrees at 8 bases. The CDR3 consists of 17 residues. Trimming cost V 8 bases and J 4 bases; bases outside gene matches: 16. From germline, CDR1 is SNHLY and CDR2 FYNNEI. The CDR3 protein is CASGNRDRTQRYNEQFF. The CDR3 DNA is TGTGCCAGCGGTAACCGGGACAGGACACAGAGATACAATGAGCAGTTCTTC.

DNA for the CDR3: TGTGCCAGCAGACATAACACAGGGACTGAAGCTTTCTTT. It specifies CASRHNTGTEAFF. The chain uses TRBV7-9 and TRBJ1-1; possibly TRBD1 for D (6 bases). Germline lookup yields CDR1 SEHNR and CDR2 FQNEAQ (reference sequence). Trimming pared 6 bases from V and 5 bases from J, leaving 13 bases between. The CDR3 is 13 residues long.

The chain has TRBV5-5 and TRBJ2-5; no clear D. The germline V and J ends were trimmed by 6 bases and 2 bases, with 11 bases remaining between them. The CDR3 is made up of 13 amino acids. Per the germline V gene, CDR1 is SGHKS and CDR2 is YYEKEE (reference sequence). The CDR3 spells CASIDSHQETQYF. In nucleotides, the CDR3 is TGTGCCAGCATCGATTCACATCAAGAGACCCAGTACTTC.

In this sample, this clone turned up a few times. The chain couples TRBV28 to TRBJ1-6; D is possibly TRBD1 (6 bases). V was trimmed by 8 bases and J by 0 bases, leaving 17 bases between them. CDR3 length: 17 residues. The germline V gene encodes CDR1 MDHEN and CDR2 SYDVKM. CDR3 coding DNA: TGTGCCAGCCGAGGACAGAGCCTAAGCTCCTATAATTCACCCCTCCACTTT. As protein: CASRGQSLSSYNSPLHF.